Presented here are 9 T cell receptor beta chains from one specimen sequenced in a study of OX40 agonist ivuxolimab in advanced cancers. Method: immunoSEQ multiplex PCR; TCRdb's copy keeps in-frame clones and lacks some. The table records tens of thousands of clones, roughly 80% of them present only once. The material was CD4+ or CD8+ T cells sorted from blood, obtained in a trial of the OX40 agonist ivuxolimab. Receptor source: an adult with an advanced solid tumor such as melanoma, head and neck, liver or kidney cancer.

The chain carries TRBV25-1 and TRBJ1-1; D remains ambiguous. The CDR3 covers 14 residues. Germline CDR1 reads MGHDK; CDR2 reads SYGVNS. V shed 5 bases and J shed 0 bases, with 10 bases lying between them. The CDR3 spells CASSQQALNTEAFF. The CDR3 DNA follows: TGTGCCAGCAGTCAACAAGCCTTGAACACTGAAGCTTTCTTT.

The V and J genes are TRBV5-1 and TRBJ2-5; D not certain. With 0 bases removed from V and 4 bases from J, the gap between germline ends came to 7 bases. The CDR3 is 13 amino acids. In germline, CDR1 is SGHRS, CDR2 YFSETQ. The DNA of the CDR3 is TGCGCCAGCAGCTTGGCTAGATCAGAGACCCAGTACTTC. Residues: CASSLARSETQYF.

The rearrangement uses TRBV11-3 and TRBJ2-2, with 9 bases matching TRBD2. The CDR3 runs 15 residues. The germline V gene encodes CDR1 SGHNT and CDR2 YENEEA. Trimming cost V 6 bases and J 6 bases; bases outside gene matches: 8. This CDR3 is CASSRSSGAPGELFF. The CDR3 DNA sequence: TGTGCCAGCAGTAGGTCTAGCGGGGCTCCCGGGGAGCTGTTTTTT.

The rearrangement links TRBV18 to TRBJ2-5; D gene uncertain. The CDR3 extends over 13 amino acids. Per the germline V gene, CDR1 is KGHSH and CDR2 is LQKENI. Trimming shortened V by 2 bases and J by 2 bases, and 6 bases separated the two germline ends. CDR3 nucleotide sequence: TGTGCCAGCTCACCAGTCGAGCAAGAGACCCAGTACTTC. Its translation: CASSPVEQETQYF.

V usage is TRBV5-4 and J usage is TRBJ2-7, with 11 positions matching TRBD2. The V segment lost 1 base and the J segment 5 bases; nucleotides outside the gene matches: 2. CDR3 length: 14 amino acids. The germline V gene encodes CDR1 SGHNT and CDR2 YYREEE (reference sequence). This CDR3 is CASSLTSGSHEQYF. CDR3 nucleotide sequence: TGTGCCAGCAGCTTGACTAGCGGGAGTCACGAGCAGTACTTC.

Only a few counts were recorded for this clone. The gene calls are TRBV7-9 and TRBJ2-3; D is ambiguous. Germline values: CDR1 SEHNR, CDR2 FQNEAQ (reference sequence). V lost 11 bases, J lost 6 bases, and 3 bases lay in between. The length of the CDR3 is 8 residues. This CDR3 is CALDTQYF. The CDR3 DNA sequence: TGTGCCCTGGATACGCAGTATTTT.

The CDR3 spells CASSRTSGRVGEQYF. The CDR3 coding sequence is TGTGCCAGCAGCCGGACTAGCGGGAGGGTAGGGGAGCAGTACTTC. This chain joins TRBV7-6 and TRBJ2-7; 15 bases fit TRBD2. Germline-derived CDR1 and CDR2 are SGHVS and FNYEAQ. V was clipped by 5 bases and J by 7 bases; unmatched bases: 6. This CDR3 region has 15 residues.

In nucleotides, the CDR3 is TGTGCCAGCAGAAAGGGACGAGGAGTTGAAAAACTGTTTTTT. It is translated as CASRKGRGVEKLFF. The chain uses TRBV6-5 and TRBJ1-4; D perhaps matches TRBD1 (5 bases). CDR1 and CDR2 (germline): MNHEY, SVGAGI. Trimming pared 6 bases from V and 7 bases from J, leaving 15 bases between. This CDR3 has 14 amino acids.

This clone showed up just a few times. The V gene is TRBV5-8, the J gene TRBJ2-3, with 13 bases aligning to TRBD2. CDR3 length equals 18 residues. J lost 1 base, V lost 4 bases, and 9 bases had no gene match. Germline CDR1 SGHTS, CDR2 YDEGEE. The CDR3 is CASSSGTSGVTRTDTQYF. The DNA of the CDR3 is TGTGCCAGCAGCAGCGGGACTAGCGGGGTGACTCGCACAGATACGCAGTATTTT.